The sequence of this T cell receptor beta chain was determined in a study of cytomegalovirus exposure and HLA in healthy donors. General study results and limits: Productive rates of about 90% or about 30% were seen for most TCR beta V segments in an earlier analysis. Researchers counted approximately 160 TCR beta chains as cytomegalovirus-associated. Cytomegalovirus status was reportedly diagnosed by the classifier with high sensitivity and specificity.

About this clone itself: The target antigen is unknown.

Researchers ran the PCR with 60 Vbeta and 13 Jbeta primers. Profiled with immunoSEQ multiplex PCR; TCRdb holds only in-frame clones, not every one. The repertoire has 100,000 to 150,000 clones, about 78% of them found once; the top ten carry 8.2%. The CDR3 extends over 17 amino acids. CDR1 is SGDLS and CDR2 is YYNGEE in the germline V gene. Trimming cost V 4 bases and J 0 bases, with 19 bases left between them. The sequenced sample was PBMCs. The rearrangement joins TRBV9 to TRBJ1-1, with a possible D match to TRBD1 (5 bases). The clonotype comes from a woman in her thirties or forties in good health and CMV-seropositive. The CDR3 protein is CASSSSRGVGLNTEAFF. In DNA form, the CDR3 reads TGTGCCAGCAGCTCATCAAGGGGTGTAGGCCTGAACACTGAAGCTTTCTTT.